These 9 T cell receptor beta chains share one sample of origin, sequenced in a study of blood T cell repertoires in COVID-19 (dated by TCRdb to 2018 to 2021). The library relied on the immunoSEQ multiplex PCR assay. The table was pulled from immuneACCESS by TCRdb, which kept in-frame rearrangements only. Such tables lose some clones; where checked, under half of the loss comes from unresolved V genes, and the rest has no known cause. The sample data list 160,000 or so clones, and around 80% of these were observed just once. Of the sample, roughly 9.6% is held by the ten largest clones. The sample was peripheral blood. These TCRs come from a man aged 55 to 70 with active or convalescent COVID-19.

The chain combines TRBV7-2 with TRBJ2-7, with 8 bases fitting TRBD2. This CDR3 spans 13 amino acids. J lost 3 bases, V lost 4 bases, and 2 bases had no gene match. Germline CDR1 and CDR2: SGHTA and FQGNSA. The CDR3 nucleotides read TGTGCCAGCAGCTCCACTAGCGGCTACGAGCAGTACTTC. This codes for CASSSTSGYEQYF. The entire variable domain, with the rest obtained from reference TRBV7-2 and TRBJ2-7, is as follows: GAGVSQSPSNKVTEKGKDVELRCDPISGHTALYWYRQSLGQGLEFLIYFQGNSAPDKSGLPSDRFSAERTGGSVSTLTIQRTQQEDSAVYLCASSSTSGYEQYFGPGTRLTVT.

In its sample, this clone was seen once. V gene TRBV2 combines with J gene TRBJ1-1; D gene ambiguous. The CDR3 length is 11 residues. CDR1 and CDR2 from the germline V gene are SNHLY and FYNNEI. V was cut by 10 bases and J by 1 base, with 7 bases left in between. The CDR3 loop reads CATPSNTEAFF. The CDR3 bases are TGTGCCACCCCGTCGAACACTGAAGCTTTCTTT. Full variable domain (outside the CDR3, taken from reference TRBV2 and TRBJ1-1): EPEVTQTPSHQVTQMGQEVILRCVPISNHLYFYWYRQILGQKVEFLVSFYNNEISEKSEIFDDQFSVERPDGSNFTLKIRSTKLEDSAMYFCATPSNTEAFFGQGTRLTVV.

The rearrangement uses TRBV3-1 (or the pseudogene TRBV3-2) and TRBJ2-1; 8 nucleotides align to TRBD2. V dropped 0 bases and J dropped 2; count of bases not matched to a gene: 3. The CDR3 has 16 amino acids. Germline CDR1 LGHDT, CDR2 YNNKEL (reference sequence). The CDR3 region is CASSQETSVPYNEQFF. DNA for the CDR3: TGTGCCAGCAGCCAAGAGACTAGCGTCCCCTACAATGAGCAGTTCTTC.

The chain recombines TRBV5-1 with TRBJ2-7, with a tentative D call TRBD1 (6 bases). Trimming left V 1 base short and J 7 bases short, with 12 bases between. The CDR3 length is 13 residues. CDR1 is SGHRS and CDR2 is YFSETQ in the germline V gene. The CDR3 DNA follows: TGCGCCAGCAGCTTGCAGGGGCAGCAGGAGCAGTACTTC. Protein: CASSLQGQQEQYF.

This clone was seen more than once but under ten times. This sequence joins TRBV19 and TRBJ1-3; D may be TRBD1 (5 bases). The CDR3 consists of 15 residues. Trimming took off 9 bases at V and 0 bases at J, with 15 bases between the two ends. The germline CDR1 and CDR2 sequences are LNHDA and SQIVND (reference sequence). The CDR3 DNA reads TGTGCCAGCCTGGGGGGACTTGCCTCTGGAAACACCATATATTTT. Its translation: CASLGGLASGNTIYF.

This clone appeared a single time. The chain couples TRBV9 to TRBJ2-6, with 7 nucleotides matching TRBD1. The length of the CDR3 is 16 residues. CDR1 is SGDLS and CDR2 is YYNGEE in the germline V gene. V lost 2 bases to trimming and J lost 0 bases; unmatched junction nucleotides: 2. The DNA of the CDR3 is TGTGCCAGCAGCGTTGGACAGGCCTCTGGGGCCAACGTCCTGACTTTC. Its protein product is CASSVGQASGANVLTF.

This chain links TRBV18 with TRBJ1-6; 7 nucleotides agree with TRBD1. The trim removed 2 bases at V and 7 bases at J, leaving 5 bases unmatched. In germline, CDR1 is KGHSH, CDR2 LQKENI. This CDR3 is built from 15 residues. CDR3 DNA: TGTGCCAGCTCACCAGGGCAGGGGGGAAATTCACCCCTCCACTTT. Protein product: CASSPGQGGNSPLHF.

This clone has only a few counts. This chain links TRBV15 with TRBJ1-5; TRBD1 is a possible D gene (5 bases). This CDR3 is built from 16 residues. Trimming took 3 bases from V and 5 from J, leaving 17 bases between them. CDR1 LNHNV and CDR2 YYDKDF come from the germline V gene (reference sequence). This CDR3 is CATSRGLGPNDQPQHF. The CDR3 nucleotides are TGTGCCACCAGCAGGGGACTGGGACCTAACGATCAGCCCCAGCATTTT.

The DNA of the CDR3 is TGCGCCAGCAGCATGTTAGCGGGGGGAGGACGAACCCAGTACTTC. Residues: CASSMLAGGGRTQYF. The rearrangement links TRBV5-1 to TRBJ2-5; 10 bases are a match to TRBD2. Losses at the gene ends were 4 bases for V and 8 bases for J; bases not matched to a gene: 11. The CDR3 consists of 15 residues. From germline, CDR1 is SGHRS and CDR2 YFSETQ.